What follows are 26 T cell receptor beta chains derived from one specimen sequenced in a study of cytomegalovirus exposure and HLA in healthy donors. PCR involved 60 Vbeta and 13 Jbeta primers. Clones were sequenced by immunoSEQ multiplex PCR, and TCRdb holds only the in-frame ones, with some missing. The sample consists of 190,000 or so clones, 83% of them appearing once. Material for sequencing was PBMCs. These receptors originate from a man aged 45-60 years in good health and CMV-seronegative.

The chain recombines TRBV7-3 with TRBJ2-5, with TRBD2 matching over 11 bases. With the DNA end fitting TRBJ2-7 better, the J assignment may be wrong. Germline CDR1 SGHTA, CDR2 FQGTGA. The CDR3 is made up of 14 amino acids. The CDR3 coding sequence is TGTGCCAGCAGCTCAGGACTAGCGGGTGGCGAGCAGTACTTC. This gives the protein CASSSGLAGGEQYF.

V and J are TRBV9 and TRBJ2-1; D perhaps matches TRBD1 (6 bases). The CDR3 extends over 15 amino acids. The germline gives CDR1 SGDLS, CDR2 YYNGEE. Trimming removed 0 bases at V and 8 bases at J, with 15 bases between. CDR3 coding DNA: TGTGCCAGCAGCGTAGCTGGGCTAGAGGGGGATGAGCAGTTCTTC. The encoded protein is CASSVAGLEGDEQFF.

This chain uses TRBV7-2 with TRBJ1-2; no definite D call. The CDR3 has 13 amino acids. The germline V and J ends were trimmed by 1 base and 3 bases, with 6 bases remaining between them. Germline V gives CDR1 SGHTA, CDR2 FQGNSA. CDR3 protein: CASSLEGDYGYTF. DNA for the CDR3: TGTGCCAGCAGCTTAGAGGGAGACTATGGCTACACCTTC.

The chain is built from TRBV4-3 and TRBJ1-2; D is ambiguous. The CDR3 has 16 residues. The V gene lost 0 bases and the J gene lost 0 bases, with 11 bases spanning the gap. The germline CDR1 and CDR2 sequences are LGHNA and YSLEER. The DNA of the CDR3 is TGCGCCAGCAGCCAAGATAATCAGGTTACTAACTATGGCTACACCTTC. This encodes CASSQDNQVTNYGYTF.

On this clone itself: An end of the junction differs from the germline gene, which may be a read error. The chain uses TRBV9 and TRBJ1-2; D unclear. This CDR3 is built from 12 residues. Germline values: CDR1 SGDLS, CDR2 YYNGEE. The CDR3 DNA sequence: TGTGCCAGCAGCGTAGGGCTCTTGGGCTACCCCTTC. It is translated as CASSVGLLGYPF.

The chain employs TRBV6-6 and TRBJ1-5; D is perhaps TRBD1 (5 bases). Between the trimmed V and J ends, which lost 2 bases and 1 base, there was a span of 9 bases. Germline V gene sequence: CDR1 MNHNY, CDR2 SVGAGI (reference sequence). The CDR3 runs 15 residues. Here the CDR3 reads CASSYRKGSNQPQHF. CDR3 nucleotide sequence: TGTGCCAGCAGTTACAGGAAGGGGAGCAATCAGCCCCAGCATTTT.

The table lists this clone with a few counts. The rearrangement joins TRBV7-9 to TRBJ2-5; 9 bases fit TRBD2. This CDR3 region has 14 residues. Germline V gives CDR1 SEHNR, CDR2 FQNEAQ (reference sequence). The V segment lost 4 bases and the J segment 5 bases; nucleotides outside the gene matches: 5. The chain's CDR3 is CASSSAGGVETQYF. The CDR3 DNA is TGTGCCAGCAGCTCGGCGGGAGGGGTTGAGACCCAGTACTTC.

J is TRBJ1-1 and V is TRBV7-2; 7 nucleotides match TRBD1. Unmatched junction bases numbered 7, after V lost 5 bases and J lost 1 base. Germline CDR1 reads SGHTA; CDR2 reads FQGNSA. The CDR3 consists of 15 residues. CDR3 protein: CASSPWDSPNTEAFF. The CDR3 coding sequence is TGTGCCAGCAGCCCATGGGACAGCCCGAACACTGAAGCTTTCTTT.

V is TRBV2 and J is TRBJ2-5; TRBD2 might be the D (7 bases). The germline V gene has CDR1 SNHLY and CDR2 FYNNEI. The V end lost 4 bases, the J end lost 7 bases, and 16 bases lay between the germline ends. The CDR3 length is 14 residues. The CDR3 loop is CASSGLGGGWTQYF. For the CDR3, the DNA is TGTGCCAGCAGTGGACTAGGCGGGGGCTGGACCCAGTACTTC. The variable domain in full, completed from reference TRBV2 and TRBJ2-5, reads EPEVTQTPSHQVTQMGQEVILRCVPISNHLYFYWYRQILGQKVEFLVSFYNNEISEKSEIFDDQFSVERPDGSNFTLKIRSTKLEDSAMYFCASSGLGGGWTQYFGPGTRLLVL.

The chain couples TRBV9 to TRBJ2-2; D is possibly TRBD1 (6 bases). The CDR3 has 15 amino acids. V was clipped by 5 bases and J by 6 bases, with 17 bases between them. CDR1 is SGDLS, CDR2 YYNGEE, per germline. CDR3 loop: CASRAPTGIAGELFF. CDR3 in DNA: TGTGCCAGCAGGGCTCCCACAGGGATAGCCGGGGAGCTGTTTTTT.

DNA for the CDR3: TGTGCCAGCAGTGAAGAGCATAGCGGGGAGCTGTTTTTT. This gives the protein CASSEEHSGELFF. The chain uses TRBV2 and TRBJ2-2; D is ambiguous. The V end lost 1 base, the J end lost 7 bases, and 7 bases lay between the germline ends. CDR1 and CDR2 from the germline V gene are SNHLY and FYNNEI. The CDR3 loop spans 13 amino acids.

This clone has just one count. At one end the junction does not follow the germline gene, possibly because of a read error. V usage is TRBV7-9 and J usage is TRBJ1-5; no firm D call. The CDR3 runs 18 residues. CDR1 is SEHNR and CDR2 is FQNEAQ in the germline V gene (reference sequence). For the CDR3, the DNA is TGTTCCAGCAGCCCAGGCCGCATCGGCAGTTTTAGCAATCAGCCCCAGCATTTT. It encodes CSSSPGRIGSFSNQPQHF.

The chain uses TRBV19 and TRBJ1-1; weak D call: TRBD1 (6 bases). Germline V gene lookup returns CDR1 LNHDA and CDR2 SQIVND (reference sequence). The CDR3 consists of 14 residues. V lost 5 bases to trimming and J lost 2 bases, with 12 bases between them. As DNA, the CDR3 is TGTGCCAGTAGTTCCCACAGGGTAAACACTGAAGCTTTCTTT. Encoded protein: CASSSHRVNTEAFF.

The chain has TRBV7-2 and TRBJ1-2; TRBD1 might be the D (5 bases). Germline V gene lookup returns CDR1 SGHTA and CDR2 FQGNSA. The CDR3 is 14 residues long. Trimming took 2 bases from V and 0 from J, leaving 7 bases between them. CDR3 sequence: CASSLLQANYGYTF. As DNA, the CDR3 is TGTGCCAGCAGCTTATTACAGGCTAACTATGGCTACACCTTC.

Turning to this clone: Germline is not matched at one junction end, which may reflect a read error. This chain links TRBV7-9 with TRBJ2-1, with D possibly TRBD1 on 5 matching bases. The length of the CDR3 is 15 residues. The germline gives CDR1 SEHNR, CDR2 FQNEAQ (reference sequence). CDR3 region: CSSSHGAARPHEQFF. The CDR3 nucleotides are TGTTCCAGCAGCCATGGGGCAGCTCGTCCGCATGAGCAGTTCTTC.

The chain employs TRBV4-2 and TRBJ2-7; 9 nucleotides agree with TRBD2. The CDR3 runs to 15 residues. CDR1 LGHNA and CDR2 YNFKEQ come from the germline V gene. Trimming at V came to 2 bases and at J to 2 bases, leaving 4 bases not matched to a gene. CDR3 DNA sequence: TGTGCCAGCAGCCAAACTAGCGGGCCAACCTACGAGCAGTACTTC. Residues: CASSQTSGPTYEQYF.

CDR3 nucleotides: TGTGCCAGCATCCAAAGAAAGGGACAGGGGGACTATGGCTACACCTTC. It codes for CASIQRKGQGDYGYTF. The chain is built from TRBV5-4 and TRBJ1-2; TRBD1 agrees at 11 bases. The CDR3 has 16 residues. Germline V gives CDR1 SGHNT, CDR2 YYREEE (reference sequence). J was trimmed by 3 bases and V by 6 bases; bases with no gene match: 10.

CDR3 nucleotide sequence: TGTGCCAGCAGTTCGGGACAGGTAGGGGGCTATGGCTACACCTTC. The encoded protein is CASSSGQVGGYGYTF. The chain links TRBV27 to TRBJ1-2, with 8 bases lining up with TRBD1. The V and J ends lost 4 bases and 4 bases, in that order; junction bases with no gene match: 8. Germline V CDR1 and CDR2: MNHEY, SMNVEV (reference sequence). CDR3 length equals 15 residues.

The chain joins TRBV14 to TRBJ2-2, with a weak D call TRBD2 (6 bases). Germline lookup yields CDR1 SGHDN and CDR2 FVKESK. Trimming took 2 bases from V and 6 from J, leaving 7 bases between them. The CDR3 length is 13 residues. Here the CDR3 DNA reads TGTGCCAGCAGCCAATGGGGGGCCGGGGAGCTGTTTTTT. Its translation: CASSQWGAGELFF.

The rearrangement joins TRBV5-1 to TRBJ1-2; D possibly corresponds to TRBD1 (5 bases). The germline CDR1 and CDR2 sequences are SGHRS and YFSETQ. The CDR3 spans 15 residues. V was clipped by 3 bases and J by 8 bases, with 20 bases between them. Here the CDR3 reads CASSSYPQGTYGYTF. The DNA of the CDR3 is TGCGCCAGCAGCTCCTACCCCCAGGGAACGTACGGCTACACCTTC.

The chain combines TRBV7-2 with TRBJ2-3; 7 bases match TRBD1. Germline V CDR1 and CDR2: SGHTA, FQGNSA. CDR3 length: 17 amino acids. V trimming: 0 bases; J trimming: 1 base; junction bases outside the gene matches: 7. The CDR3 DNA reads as TGTGCCAGCAGCTTAGCGCCGGCCGGGACAGGCACAGATACGCAGTATTTT. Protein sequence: CASSLAPAGTGTDTQYF.

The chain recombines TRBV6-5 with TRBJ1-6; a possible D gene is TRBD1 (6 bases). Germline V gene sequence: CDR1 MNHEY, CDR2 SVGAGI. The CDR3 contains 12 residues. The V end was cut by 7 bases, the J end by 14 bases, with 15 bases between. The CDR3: CASMVQSGALHF. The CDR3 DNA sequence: TGTGCCAGCATGGTACAGTCAGGGGCCCTCCACTTT.

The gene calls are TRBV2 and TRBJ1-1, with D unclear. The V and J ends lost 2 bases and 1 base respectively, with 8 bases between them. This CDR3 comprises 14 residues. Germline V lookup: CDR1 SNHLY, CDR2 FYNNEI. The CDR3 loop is CASSESWPNTEAFF. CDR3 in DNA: TGTGCCAGCAGTGAATCGTGGCCGAACACTGAAGCTTTCTTT. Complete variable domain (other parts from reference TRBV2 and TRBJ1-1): EPEVTQTPSHQVTQMGQEVILRCVPISNHLYFYWYRQILGQKVEFLVSFYNNEISEKSEIFDDQFSVERPDGSNFTLKIRSTKLEDSAMYFCASSESWPNTEAFFGQGTRLTVV.

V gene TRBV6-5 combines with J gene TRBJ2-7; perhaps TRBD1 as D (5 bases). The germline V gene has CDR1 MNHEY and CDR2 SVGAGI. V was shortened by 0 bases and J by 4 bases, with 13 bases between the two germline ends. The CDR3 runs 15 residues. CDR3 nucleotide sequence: TGTGCCAGCAGTTACTCGAAAACAGGTGGTTACGAGCAGTACTTC. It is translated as CASSYSKTGGYEQYF.

The CDR3 protein is CASSQGGGSGNTIYF. The DNA of the CDR3 is TGCGCCAGCAGCCAAGGGGGGGGCTCTGGAAACACCATATATTTT. V and J are TRBV4-3 and TRBJ1-3; TRBD1 might be the D (5 bases). The CDR3 is 15 residues long. V lost 1 base and J lost 0, with 7 bases in between. Germline V CDR1 and CDR2: LGHNA, YSLEER.

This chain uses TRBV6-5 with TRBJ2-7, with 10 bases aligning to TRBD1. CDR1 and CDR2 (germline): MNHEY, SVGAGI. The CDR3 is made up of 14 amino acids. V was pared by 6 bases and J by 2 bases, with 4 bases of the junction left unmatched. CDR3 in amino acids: CASRGDRGTYEQYF. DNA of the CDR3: TGTGCCAGCAGAGGGGACAGGGGCACCTACGAGCAGTACTTC.